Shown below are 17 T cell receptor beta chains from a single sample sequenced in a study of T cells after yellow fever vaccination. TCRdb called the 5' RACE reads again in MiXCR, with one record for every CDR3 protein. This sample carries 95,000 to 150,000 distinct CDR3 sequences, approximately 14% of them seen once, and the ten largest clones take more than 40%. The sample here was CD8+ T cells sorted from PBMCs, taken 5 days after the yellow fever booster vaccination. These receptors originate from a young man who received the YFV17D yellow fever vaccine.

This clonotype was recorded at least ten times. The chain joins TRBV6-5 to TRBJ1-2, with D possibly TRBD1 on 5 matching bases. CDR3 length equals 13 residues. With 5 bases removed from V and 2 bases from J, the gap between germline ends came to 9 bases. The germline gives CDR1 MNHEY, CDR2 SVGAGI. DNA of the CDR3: TGTGCCAGCAGTCTAGACAGCAACTATGGCTACACCTTC. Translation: CASSLDSNYGYTF.

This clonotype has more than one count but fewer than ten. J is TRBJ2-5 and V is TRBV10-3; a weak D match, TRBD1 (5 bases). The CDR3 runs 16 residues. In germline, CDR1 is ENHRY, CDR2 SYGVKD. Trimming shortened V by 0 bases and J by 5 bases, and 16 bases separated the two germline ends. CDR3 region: CAISESRGPSWETQYF. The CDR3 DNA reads TGTGCCATCAGTGAGTCAAGGGGTCCCAGTTGGGAGACCCAGTACTTC.

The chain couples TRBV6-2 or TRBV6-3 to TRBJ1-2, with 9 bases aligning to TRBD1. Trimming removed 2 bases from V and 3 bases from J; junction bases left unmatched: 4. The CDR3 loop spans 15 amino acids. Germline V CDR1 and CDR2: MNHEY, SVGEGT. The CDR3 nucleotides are TGTGCCAGCAGTTACCCGGGACAGGGATACTATGGCTACACCTTC. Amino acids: CASSYPGQGYYGYTF.

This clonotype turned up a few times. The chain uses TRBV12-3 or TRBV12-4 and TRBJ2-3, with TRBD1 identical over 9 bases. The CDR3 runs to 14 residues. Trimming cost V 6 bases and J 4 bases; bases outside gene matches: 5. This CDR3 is CASSLYRGPDTQYF. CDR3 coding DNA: TGTGCCAGCAGCCTTTACAGGGGGCCAGATACGCAGTATTTT.

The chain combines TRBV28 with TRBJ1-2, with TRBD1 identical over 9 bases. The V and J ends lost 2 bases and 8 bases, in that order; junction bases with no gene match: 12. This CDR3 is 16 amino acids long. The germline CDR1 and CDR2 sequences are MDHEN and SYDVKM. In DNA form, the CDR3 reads TGTGCCAGCAGTTTAGTGGATTGGACAGGGGAATCCGGCTACACCTTC. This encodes CASSLVDWTGESGYTF.

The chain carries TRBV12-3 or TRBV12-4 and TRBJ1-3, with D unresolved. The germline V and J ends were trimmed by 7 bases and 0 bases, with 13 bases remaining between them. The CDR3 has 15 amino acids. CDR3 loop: CASTSGPDSGNTIYF. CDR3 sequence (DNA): TGTGCCAGCACCTCCGGGCCCGACTCTGGAAACACCATATATTTT.

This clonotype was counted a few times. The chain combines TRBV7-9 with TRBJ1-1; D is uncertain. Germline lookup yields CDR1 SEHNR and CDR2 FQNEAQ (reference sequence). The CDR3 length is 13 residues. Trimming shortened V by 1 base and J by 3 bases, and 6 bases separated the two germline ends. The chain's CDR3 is CASSLGAHTEAFF. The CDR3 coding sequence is TGTGCCAGCAGCTTAGGGGCCCACACTGAAGCTTTCTTT.

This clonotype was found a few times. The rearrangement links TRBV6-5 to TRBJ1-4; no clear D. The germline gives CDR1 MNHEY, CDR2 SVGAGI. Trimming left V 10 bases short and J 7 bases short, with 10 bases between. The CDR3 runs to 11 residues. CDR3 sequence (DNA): TGTGCCACCGGACGGATTGAAAAACTGTTTTTT. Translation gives CATGRIEKLFF.

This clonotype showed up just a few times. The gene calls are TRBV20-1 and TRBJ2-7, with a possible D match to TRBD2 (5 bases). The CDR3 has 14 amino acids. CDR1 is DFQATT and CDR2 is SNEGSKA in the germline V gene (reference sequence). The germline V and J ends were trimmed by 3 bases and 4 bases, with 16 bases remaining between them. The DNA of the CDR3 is TGCAGTGCTAGCCCTAGGGAGAGGTTTTACGAGCAGTACGTC. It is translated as CSASPRERFYEQYV.

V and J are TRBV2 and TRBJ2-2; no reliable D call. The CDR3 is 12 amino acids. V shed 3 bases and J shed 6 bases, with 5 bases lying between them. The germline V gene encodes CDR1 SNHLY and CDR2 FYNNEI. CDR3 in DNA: TGTGCCAGCAGTGACGACGCCGGGGAGCTGTTTTTT. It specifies CASSDDAGELFF.

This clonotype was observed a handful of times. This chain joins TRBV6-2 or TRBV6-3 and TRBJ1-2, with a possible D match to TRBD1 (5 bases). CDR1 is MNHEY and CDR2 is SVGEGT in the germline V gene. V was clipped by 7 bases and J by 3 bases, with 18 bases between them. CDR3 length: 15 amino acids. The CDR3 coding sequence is TGTGCCAGCAACCACCCGACAGTCCGGGACTATGGCTACACCTTC. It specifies CASNHPTVRDYGYTF.

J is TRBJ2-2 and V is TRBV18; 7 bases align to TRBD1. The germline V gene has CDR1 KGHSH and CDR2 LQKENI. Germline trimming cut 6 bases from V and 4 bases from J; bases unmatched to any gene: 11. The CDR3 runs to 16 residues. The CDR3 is CASSTPMTGTTGELFF. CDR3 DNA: TGTGCCAGCTCCACGCCCATGACAGGGACCACCGGGGAGCTGTTTTTT.

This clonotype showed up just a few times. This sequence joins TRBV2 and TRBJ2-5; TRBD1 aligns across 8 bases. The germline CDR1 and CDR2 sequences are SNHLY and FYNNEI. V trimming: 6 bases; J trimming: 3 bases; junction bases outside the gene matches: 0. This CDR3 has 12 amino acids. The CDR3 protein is CASRDREETQYF. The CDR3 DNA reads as TGTGCCAGCAGGGACAGGGAAGAGACCCAGTACTTC.

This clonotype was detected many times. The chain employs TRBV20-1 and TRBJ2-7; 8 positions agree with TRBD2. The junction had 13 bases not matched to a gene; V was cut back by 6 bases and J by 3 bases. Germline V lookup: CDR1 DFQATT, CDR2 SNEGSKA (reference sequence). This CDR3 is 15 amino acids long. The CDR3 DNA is TGCAGTGCCACCCGGCCCGAGCGGGGGAACTACGAGCAGTACTTC. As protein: CSATRPERGNYEQYF.

The CDR3 nucleotides are TGTGCCCGCCAAGGGGAAGGGGCCTTAACCGGGGAGCTGTTTTTT. It specifies CARQGEGALTGELFF. J is TRBJ2-2 and V is TRBV2; TRBD1 might be the D (5 bases). Germline loops: CDR1 SNHLY, CDR2 FYNNEI. Deletions cut 11 bases from V and 5 bases from J, with 21 bases between. The CDR3 has 15 residues.

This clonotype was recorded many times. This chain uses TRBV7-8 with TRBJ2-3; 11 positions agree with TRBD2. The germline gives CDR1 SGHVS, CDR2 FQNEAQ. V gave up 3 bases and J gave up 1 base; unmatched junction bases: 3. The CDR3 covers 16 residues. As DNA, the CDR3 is TGTGCCAGCAGCTTCCCACTAGCGGGGGGCACAGATACGCAGTATTTT. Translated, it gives CASSFPLAGGTDTQYF.

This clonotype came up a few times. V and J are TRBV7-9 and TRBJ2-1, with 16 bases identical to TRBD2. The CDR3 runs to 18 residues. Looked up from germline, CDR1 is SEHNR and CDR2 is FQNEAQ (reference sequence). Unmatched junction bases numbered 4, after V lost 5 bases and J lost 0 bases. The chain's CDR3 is CASSAGTSGGASYNEQFF. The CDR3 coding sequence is TGTGCCAGCAGCGCAGGGACTAGCGGGGGGGCCTCCTACAATGAGCAGTTCTTC.